This T cell receptor (beta chain) is drawn from a study of cytomegalovirus exposure and HLA in healthy donors. Study context: The Caucasian-associated ancestry cluster held roughly 81% of more than 350 genotyped donors. General observations from the study: It has been reported that TCR beta sequences accurately predicted the HLA-A and HLA-B alleles of most subjects. The study assumed roughly uniform donor sequencing depth for presence/absence analyses.

This CDR3 spans 18 amino acids. The V and J ends lost 0 bases and 2 bases, in that order; junction bases with no gene match: 11. Per the germline V gene, CDR1 is MGHRA and CDR2 is YSYEKL. With 60 Vbeta and 13 Jbeta primers, the PCR was carried out. Here immunoSEQ multiplex PCR was the method, and the copy in TCRdb shows in-frame clones only, minus some. Of under 200,000 clones listed, about three quarters are singletons. As regards this clone: The antigen is not known.

Material for sequencing was PBMCs. This chain links TRBV4-1 with TRBJ1-2; the match to TRBD1 covers 8 bases. The clonotype was recovered from a middle-aged woman in good health and CMV-seronegative. For the CDR3, the DNA is TGCGCCAGCAGCCAAGATATGGCCCAGGGGGCTCAGAACTATGGCTACACCTTC. This translates into CASSQDMAQGAQNYGYTF.